The clone carrying this TCR beta chain was counted between two and nine times. Template-switching 5'RACE yielded the TCR cDNA; a universal primer site and UMIs were added in the process. MiXCR was run by TCRdb on the 5' RACE reads, yielding one entry per CDR3 protein. The data contain some 170,000 distinct CDR3 sequences, around 9.7% of them seen just once; the ten biggest clones take up approximately 39%. The CDR3 consists of 18 residues. The V end was cut by 6 bases, the J end by 1 base, with 24 bases between. These data belong to a study of T cells after yellow fever vaccination. The sample here was CD8+ T cells sorted from PBMCs, taken 45 days after the yellow fever booster vaccination. The rearrangement links TRBV12-3 or TRBV12-4 to TRBJ1-2; maybe TRBD1 (6 bases). This TCR was recovered from a young man who received the YFV17D yellow fever vaccine. The CDR3 loop reads CASRSTGGRLTFNYGYTF. The CDR3 coding sequence is TGTGCCAGCAGGTCAACGGGGGGCCGCTTGACTTTTAACTATGGCTACACCTTC.